Described below is a single TCR beta chain sequence and its context. The specificity of this receptor is unknown. No base quality information exists; no much larger clone differs at one position. Inclusive of the bounding cysteine and phenylalanine, the CDR3 is 12 residues long. The CDR3 DNA has 36 bases and is translated from base 1. The germline V gene (reference sequence) specifies GTSNPN as CDR1 and SVGIG as CDR2. The junction shows trimming of 4 bases on V and 5 bases on J, plus 6 bases between the germline ends. The data were taken from a study of blood T cell repertoires in COVID-19 (dated by TCRdb to the early 2020s). A note on the overall study: Collaborator samples came from the United States, Italy and Spain and covered acute and convalescent phases of COVID-19. Subjects who had been exposed to COVID-19, were actively infected with it, or had recovered from it provided the deeply sampled blood TCRbeta repertoires that made up the dataset. Samples came from the ongoing ImmuneRACE study (first 160 participants) plus 1,254 subjects from 6 global collaborators. The repertoires were released in a freely available public database intended as a resource for research on the immune response to SARS-CoV-2. The material from the prospective study consisted of cDNA or gDNA derived from T cells, B-cell-depleted T cells, or PBMCs. Sample metadata almost always included a de-identified subject ID, COVID-19 status, age in years and sex. Where available, HLA class I and class II types were obtained from metadata supplied by the sample provider rather than from assay-based typing.

Here is what the overall study found, with its caveats: How much clinical and demographic metadata was included differed by source and by participant, and the metadata was provided uncurated.

TCRbeta CDR3 regions were amplified from genomic DNA using the immunoSEQ Assay, a bias-controlled multiplex PCR. The source study handled its data this way. The number of nucleated cells in each sample was estimated from the amplification of reference gene primers within the assay. To quantify the absolute abundance of each unique TCRbeta CDR3 rearrangement, sequence reads were collapsed and filtered. For each sample, productive Simpson clonality was calculated as the square root of Simpson's diversity index across productive rearrangements. Held by TCRdb, this immuneACCESS table contains in-frame sequences only and omits some clones. Under half of the omission traces to an unresolved V gene where checked; the cause of the rest is unknown. D and trimming come from the DNA, and the V and J calls and clone size come from that table. Counted in this sample were around 150,000 clones; 90% to 95% of them appeared once. Together, the top ten hold around 4.6% of the sample.

The collaborating institutions used their own protocols to collect whole blood in K2EDTA tubes. For TCRbeta analysis, collaborators shipped samples in one of three forms: frozen whole blood, isolated PBMCs, or DNA extracted from either of those sample types. Material for sequencing was peripheral blood. The V gene is TRBV30 and the J gene is TRBJ1-6; no D gene is confidently identified. The origin of this receptor is a woman between 50 and 59 years old with acute or convalescent COVID-19. Read as DNA, the sequence is TGTGCCTGGATCCAGGATAATTCACCCCTCCACTTT. Its translation is CAWIQDNSPLHF.